This T cell receptor (beta chain) was obtained from a study of T cell repertoires in cytomegalovirus infection. Looking at the study overall: Peptides in the study included HLA-C-restricted and HLA-B-restricted CMV epitopes. Study outcomes and limitations: Dominant in the ex vivo response were TCR beta clonotypes restricted by HLA-C and specific for CMV.

This clonotype was found a few times. Its antigen is unknown. MiXCR, applied by TCRdb to the reads, yields one record per CDR3 protein. The table records some 920,000 distinct CDR3 sequences, less than 40% of them present only once. Germline CDR1 and CDR2: MGHRA and YSYEKL. V lost 1 base and J 4 bases, leaving 14 bases between the germline ends. The CDR3 covers 16 residues. The chain couples TRBV4-1 to TRBJ1-5, with D hard to call. The starting material was cultured CD8+ T cells from PBMCs, obtained from culture after CMV antigen stimulation. The receptor was isolated from a human donor in good health (CMV status not recorded). Some clones in this sample may be carry-over from other donors' samples. The CDR3 reads CASSQVDRADNQPQHF. In nucleotides, the CDR3 is TGCGCCAGCAGCCAAGTGGACCGGGCCGATAATCAGCCCCAGCATTTT.